The 15 T cell receptor beta chains below were found in one sample sequenced in a study of cytomegalovirus exposure and HLA in healthy donors. 60 Vbeta and 13 Jbeta primers were used in PCR. Measured with immunoSEQ multiplex PCR; TCRdb has only the in-frame clones, and not every one. The sample has 150,000 to 200,000 clones, roughly 73% seen once. Sequencing input: PBMCs. The receptors derive from a man younger than 35 in good health and CMV-seropositive.

This clone was counted only a few times. CDR3 loop: CASSLVGGSSSYEQYF. The CDR3 coding sequence is TGTGCCAGCAGCTTAGTCGGGGGGTCGAGTTCCTACGAGCAGTACTTC. The chain links TRBV7-8 to TRBJ2-7; 7 nucleotides match TRBD2. The CDR3 covers 16 residues. Losses at the gene ends were 1 base for V and 1 base for J; bases not matched to a gene: 7. Germline CDR1 reads SGHVS; CDR2 reads FQNEAQ.

This chain links TRBV12-5 with TRBJ1-2; D might be TRBD1 (6 bases). This CDR3 region has 15 residues. CDR1 is LGHNT and CDR2 is FRNRAP in the germline V gene. With 1 base removed from V and 3 bases from J, the gap between germline ends came to 12 bases. DNA for the CDR3: TGTGCTAGTGGTTTGGACGACAGGAAACACTATGGCTACACCTTC. Translating it yields CASGLDDRKHYGYTF.

The chain uses TRBV27 and TRBJ2-1; no clear D gene. This CDR3 spans 15 amino acids. Germline-derived CDR1 and CDR2 are MNHEY and SMNVEV (reference sequence). Trimming stripped 3 bases from V and 4 bases from J, with 13 bases between. The CDR3 loop reads CASSFSIPRYNEQFF. In DNA form, the CDR3 reads TGTGCCAGCAGTTTTAGCATTCCGAGATACAATGAGCAGTTCTTC.

The J gene is TRBJ2-3, the V gene TRBV7-3; 8 bases are shared with TRBD2. The germline V gene encodes CDR1 SGHTA and CDR2 FQGTGA. This CDR3 has 22 amino acids. Unmatched junction bases numbered 22, after V lost 2 bases and J lost 0 bases. The CDR3 loop reads CASSLPPGAGASGPYSTDTQYF. The CDR3 DNA reads as TGTGCCAGCAGCTTACCCCCAGGAGCGGGTGCTAGCGGGCCCTATAGCACAGATACGCAGTATTTT.

This clone was picked up a small number of times. The V gene is TRBV5-8, the J gene TRBJ2-7; TRBD2 might be the D (5 bases). The V end was cut by 0 bases, the J end by 3 bases, with 16 bases between. Germline CDR1 and CDR2: SGHTS and YDEGEE. CDR3 size: 16 residues. CDR3: CASSLARKASSYEQYF. CDR3 DNA: TGTGCCAGCAGCTTGGCCCGGAAGGCTAGCAGCTACGAGCAGTACTTC.

This chain joins TRBV19 and TRBJ1-1, with TRBD1 as a possible D gene (5 bases). CDR1 is LNHDA and CDR2 is SQIVND in the germline V gene (reference sequence). CDR3 length: 13 residues. Trimming left V 5 bases short and J 5 bases short, with 12 bases between. CDR3 region: CASSPRGGTEAFF. CDR3 DNA sequence: TGTGCCAGTAGTCCCCGGGGGGGGACTGAAGCTTTCTTT.

The V and J genes are TRBV19 and TRBJ2-1; 14 bases align to TRBD2. From germline, CDR1 is LNHDA and CDR2 SQIVND (reference sequence). V gave up 8 bases and J gave up 3 bases; unmatched junction bases: 3. The length of the CDR3 is 15 residues. The CDR3 spells CASRLAGGIYNEQFF. The CDR3 DNA reads TGTGCCAGTCGACTAGCGGGAGGGATCTACAATGAGCAGTTCTTC.

The chain has TRBV7-8 and TRBJ2-4; TRBD2 agrees at 11 bases. The germline gives CDR1 SGHVS, CDR2 FQNEAQ. The CDR3 contains 18 residues. Germline trimming cut 4 bases from V and 0 bases from J; bases unmatched to any gene: 8. The CDR3 spells CASSSLGLAGGAKNIQYF. CDR3 nucleotides: TGTGCCAGCAGCTCCCTGGGGCTAGCGGGAGGAGCCAAAAACATTCAGTACTTC.

The chain is built from TRBV11-1 and TRBJ2-5; TRBD1 is a possible D gene (5 bases). The germline V gene has CDR1 SGHAT and CDR2 FQDESV (reference sequence). V was shortened by 5 bases and J by 2 bases, with 12 bases between the two germline ends. This CDR3 is built from 14 residues. The CDR3 DNA reads as TGTGCCAGCAGCCCTCGACAGTTGCAAGAGACCCAGTACTTC. This gives the protein CASSPRQLQETQYF.

CDR3 residues: CASSLGFRTSGSYEQYF. Here the CDR3 DNA reads TGTGCCAGCAGTTTGGGCTTTCGGACTAGCGGATCCTACGAGCAGTACTTC. The chain carries TRBV27 and TRBJ2-7; 10 bases fit TRBD2. This CDR3 comprises 17 residues. The germline gives CDR1 MNHEY, CDR2 SMNVEV (reference sequence). The J segment lost 1 base and the V segment lost 3 bases, leaving 9 bases of the junction unmatched.

The chain recombines TRBV13 with TRBJ1-2; 8 bases match TRBD1. This CDR3 is built from 14 residues. Germline V gene data show CDR1 as PRHDT and CDR2 as FYEKMQ (reference sequence). Germline trimming cut 5 bases from V and 0 bases from J; bases unmatched to any gene: 2. The chain's CDR3 is CASSRTGTNYGYTF. The CDR3 nucleotides read TGTGCCAGCAGCCGGACAGGGACTAACTATGGCTACACCTTC.

This chain joins TRBV6-1 and TRBJ2-7, with TRBD1 matching 8 bases. V shed 6 bases, J shed 5 bases, and the junction held 9 bases outside the gene matches. The CDR3 sequence is 14 residues long. Germline CDR1 MNHNS, CDR2 SASEGT. This chain's CDR3 is CASRTGDRQHEQYF. The DNA of the CDR3 is TGTGCCAGCAGAACCGGGGACAGGCAACACGAGCAGTACTTC.

CDR3 protein: CASRKGQGALNTEAFF. CDR3 nucleotides: TGTGCCAGCAGGAAAGGACAGGGGGCCCTGAACACTGAAGCTTTCTTT. The chain is built from TRBV27 and TRBJ1-1; TRBD1 aligns across 11 bases. Germline CDR1 MNHEY, CDR2 SMNVEV (reference sequence). The CDR3 sequence is 16 residues long. V dropped 6 bases and J dropped 0; count of bases not matched to a gene: 6.

This clone showed up just a few times. The gene calls are TRBV18 and TRBJ1-5; possible D gene TRBD1, 5 bases. Germline loops: CDR1 KGHSH, CDR2 LQKENI. CDR3 size: 13 residues. The ends were cut back, 3 bases at V and 7 bases at J, with 10 bases in the middle. The chain's CDR3 is CASSPPGGQPQHF. The CDR3 nucleotides are TGTGCCAGCTCACCCCCTGGGGGGCAGCCCCAGCATTTT.

The chain uses TRBV9 and TRBJ2-5, with 10 bases matching TRBD1. The DNA end lines up better with TRBJ2-7; the J call may be wrong. There are 21 residues in the CDR3. Germline CDR1 and CDR2: SGDLS and YYNGEE. CDR3 sequence reads: CASSVGYASGQGNGLGYEQYF. The CDR3 coding sequence is TGTGCCAGCAGCGTAGGTTACGCCTCGGGACAGGGGAATGGGTTGGGGTACGAGCAGTACTTC.